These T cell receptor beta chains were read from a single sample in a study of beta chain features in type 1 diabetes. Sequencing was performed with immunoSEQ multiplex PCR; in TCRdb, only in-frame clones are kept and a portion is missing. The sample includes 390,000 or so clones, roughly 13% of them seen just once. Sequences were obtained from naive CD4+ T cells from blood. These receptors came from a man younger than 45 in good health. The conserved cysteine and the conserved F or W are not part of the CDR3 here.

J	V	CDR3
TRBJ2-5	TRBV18	ASSSTRGENHQETQY
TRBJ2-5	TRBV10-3	AISGQGAATGETQY
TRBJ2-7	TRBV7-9	ASTRAGLSASEQY
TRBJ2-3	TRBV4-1	ASSQDRTGSDTQY
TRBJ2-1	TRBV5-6	ASSFHNEQF
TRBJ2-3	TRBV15	ATSSLQGSGPDTQY
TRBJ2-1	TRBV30	AWSVASGSWYEQF
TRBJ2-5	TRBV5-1	ASSLVVKETQY
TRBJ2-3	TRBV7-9	ASSLGQLFTDTQY
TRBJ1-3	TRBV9	ASSVQGTSGNTIY
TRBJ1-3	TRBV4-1	ASSQGTARGLFGNTIY
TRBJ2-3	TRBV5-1	ASSLEGGTDTQY
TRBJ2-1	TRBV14	ASRHGGGEGDEQF
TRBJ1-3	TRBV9	ASSEQGGRNTIY
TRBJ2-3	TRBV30	AWSGTDTQY
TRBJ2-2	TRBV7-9	ASSSLRGRGGELF
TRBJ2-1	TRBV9	ASSDTNPGSVDHNEQF
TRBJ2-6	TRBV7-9	ASSLGTPGANVLT
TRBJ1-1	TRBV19	ASSTGGNTEAF
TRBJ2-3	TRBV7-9	ASSLAEGAYADTQY
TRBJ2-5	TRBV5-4	ASSFEETQY
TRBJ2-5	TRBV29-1	SGREGLAAETQY
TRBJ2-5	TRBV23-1	ASRPYSEVQEVRETQY
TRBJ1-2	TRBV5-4	ASSNHAGYT
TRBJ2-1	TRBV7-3	ASSPNDPRLGSHEQF
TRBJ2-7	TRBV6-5	ASKTDRGFGEQY
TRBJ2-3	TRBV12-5	ASGSDLTDTQY
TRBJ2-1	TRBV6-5	ASSYGQGVENEQF
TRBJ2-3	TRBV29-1	SVVPGVDTQY
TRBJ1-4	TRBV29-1	SVVSATNEKLF
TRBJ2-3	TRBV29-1	SGEVGTDTQY
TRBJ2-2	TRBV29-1	SVVSGNPPNTGELF
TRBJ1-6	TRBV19	ASSIVGNSPLH
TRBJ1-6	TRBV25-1	ASSESLLGNYNSPLH
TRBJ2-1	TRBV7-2	ASNKAGLAYNEQF
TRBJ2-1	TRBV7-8	ASSVPRSSYNEQF
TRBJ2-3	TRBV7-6	ASSKLAANTDTQY
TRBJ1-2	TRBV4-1	ASSQEVDPYYGYT
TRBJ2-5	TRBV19	ASTVETRGKETQY
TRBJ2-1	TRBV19	ASSNPTGLGYNEQF
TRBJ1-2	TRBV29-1	SVEIVLGALGQSYGYT
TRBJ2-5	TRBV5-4	ASSFPDQETQY
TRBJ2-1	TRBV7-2	ASSRSGSAYNEQF
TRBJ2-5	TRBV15	ATSRDKGGQETQY
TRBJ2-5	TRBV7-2	ASSSGQGLVWETQY
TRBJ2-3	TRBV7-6	ASSLRDTQY
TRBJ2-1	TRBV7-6	ASSSPWSDEQF
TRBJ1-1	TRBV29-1	SVPGGVTEAF
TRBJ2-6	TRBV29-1	SVEGGLGEPGANVLT
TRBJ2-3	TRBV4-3	ASSPRLGAGDTQY
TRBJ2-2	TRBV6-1	ASSDVAGGAGELF
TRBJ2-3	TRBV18	ASSPLRLAGNTDTQY
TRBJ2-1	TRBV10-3	AINSGGMVEQF
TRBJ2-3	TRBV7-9	ASSFQRLAGRHTDTQY
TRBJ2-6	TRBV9	ASSVVGVASGANVLT
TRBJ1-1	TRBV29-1	SVVDRGLNTEAF
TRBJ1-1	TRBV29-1	SVRAGNTEAF
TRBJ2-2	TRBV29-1	SAGTSGRSNTGELF
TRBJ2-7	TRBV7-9	ASIQAGGGYEQY
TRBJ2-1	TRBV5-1	ASSPDNEQF